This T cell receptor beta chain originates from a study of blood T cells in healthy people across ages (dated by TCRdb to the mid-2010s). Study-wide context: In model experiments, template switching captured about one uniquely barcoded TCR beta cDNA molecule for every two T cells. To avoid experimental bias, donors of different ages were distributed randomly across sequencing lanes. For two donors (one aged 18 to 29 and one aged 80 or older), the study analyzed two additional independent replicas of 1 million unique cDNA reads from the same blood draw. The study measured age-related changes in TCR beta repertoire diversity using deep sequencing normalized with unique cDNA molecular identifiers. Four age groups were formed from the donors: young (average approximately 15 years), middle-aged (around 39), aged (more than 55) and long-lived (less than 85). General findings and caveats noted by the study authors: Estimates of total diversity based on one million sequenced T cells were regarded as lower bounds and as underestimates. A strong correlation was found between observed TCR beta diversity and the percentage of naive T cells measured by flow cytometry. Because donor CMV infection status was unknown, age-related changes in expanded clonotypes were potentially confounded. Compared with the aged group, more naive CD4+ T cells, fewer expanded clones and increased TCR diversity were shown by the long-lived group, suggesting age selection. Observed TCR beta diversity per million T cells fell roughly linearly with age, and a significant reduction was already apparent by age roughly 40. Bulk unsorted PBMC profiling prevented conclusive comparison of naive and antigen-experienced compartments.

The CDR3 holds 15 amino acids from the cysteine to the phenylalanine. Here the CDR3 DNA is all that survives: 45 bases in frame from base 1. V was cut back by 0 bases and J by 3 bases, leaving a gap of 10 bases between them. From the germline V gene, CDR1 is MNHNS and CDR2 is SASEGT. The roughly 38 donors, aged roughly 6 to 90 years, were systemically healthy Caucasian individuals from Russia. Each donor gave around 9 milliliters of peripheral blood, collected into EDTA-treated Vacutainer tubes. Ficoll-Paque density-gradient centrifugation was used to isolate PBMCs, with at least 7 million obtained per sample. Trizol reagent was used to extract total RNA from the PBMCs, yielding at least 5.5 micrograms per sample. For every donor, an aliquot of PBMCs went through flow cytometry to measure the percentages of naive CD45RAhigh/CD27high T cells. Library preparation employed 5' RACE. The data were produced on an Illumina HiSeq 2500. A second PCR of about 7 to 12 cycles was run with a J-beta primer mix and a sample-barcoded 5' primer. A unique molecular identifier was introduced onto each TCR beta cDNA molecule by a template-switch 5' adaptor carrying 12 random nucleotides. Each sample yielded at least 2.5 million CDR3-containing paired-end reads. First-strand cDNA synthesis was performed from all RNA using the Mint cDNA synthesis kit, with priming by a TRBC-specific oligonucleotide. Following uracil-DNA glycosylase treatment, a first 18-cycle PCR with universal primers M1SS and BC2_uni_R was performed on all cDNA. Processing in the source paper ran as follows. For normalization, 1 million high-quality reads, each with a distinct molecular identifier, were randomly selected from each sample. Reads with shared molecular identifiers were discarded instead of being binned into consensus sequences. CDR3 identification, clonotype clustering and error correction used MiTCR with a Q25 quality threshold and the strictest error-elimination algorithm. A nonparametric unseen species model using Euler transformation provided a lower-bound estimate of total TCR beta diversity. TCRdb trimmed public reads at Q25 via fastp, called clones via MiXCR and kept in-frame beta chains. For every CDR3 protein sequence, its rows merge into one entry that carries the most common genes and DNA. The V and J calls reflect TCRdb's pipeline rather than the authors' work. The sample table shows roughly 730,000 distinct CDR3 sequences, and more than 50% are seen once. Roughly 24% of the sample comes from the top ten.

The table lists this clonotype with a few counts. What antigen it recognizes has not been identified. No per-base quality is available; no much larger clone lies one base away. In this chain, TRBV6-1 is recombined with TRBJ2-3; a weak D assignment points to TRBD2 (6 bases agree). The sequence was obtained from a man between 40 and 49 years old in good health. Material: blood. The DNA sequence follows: TGTGCCAGCAGTGAAGCTTGGAGGGGAACAGATACGCAGTATTTT. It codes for CASSEAWRGTDTQYF.